This TCR beta chain was observed in a study of T cell responses to AZD1222 COVID-19 vaccine. The assay was immunoSEQ multiplex PCR, and TCRdb's table has in-frame clones only and misses some. The sample includes about 120,000 clones, 75% to 95% of them seen just once. Germline CDR1 and CDR2: SNHLY and FYNNEI. Trimming shortened V by 3 bases and J by 5 bases, and 8 bases separated the two germline ends. This CDR3 comprises 13 residues. The rearrangement uses TRBV2 and TRBJ1-5; TRBD1 is a possible D gene (5 bases). The clonotype originates from an adult in good health. The sample consisted of peripheral blood, taken on day 0 of AZD1222 vaccination. CDR3 sequence: CASSERQYQPQHF. CDR3 sequence (DNA): TGTGCCAGCAGTGAGAGACAGTATCAGCCCCAGCATTTT.